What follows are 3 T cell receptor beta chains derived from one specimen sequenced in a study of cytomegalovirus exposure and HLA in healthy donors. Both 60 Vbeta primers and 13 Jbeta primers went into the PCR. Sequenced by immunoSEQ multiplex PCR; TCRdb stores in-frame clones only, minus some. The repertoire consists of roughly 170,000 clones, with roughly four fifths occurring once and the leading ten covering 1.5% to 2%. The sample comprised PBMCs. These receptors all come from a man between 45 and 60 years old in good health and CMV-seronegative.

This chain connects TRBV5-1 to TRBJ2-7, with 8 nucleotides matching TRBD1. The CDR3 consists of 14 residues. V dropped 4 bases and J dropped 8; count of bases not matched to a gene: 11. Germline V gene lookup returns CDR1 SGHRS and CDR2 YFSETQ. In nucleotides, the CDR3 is TGCGCCAGCAGCGTACGACAGGGGCCAAACCAGCAGTACTTC. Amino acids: CASSVRQGPNQQYF.

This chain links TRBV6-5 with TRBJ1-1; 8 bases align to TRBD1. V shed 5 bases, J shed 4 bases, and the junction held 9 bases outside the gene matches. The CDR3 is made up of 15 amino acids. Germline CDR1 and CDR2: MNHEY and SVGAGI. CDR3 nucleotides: TGTGCCAGCAGTGCCTCAACAGGGGGAGCCACTGAAGCTTTCTTT. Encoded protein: CASSASTGGATEAFF.

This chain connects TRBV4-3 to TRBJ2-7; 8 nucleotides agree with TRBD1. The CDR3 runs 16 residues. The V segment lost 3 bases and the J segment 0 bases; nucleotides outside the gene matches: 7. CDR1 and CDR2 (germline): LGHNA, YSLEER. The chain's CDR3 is CASSQADRGPSYEQYF. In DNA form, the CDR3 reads TGCGCCAGCAGCCAGGCTGACAGGGGACCCTCCTACGAGCAGTACTTC.